This T cell receptor (beta chain) came from a study of Graves' ophthalmopathy and Graves' hyperthyroidism. In regard to this clonotype: Its antigen is unidentified.

Trimming pared 3 bases from V and 0 bases from J, leaving 8 bases between. The germline V gene encodes CDR1 MNHEY and CDR2 SMNVEV (reference sequence). The CDR3 spans 14 residues. General observations from the study: Ophthalmopathy versus stable hyperthyroidism: 13-signature model gave roughly 88% sensitivity, 75% to 82% specificity.

TCR beta CDR3 regions were amplified from RNA transcripts. A first-round RT-PCR used HTBI primers, followed by a second-round multiplex PCR. TCRdb reprocessed the multiplex PCR reads via MiXCR and lists one record per CDR3 protein. Of approximately 160,000 distinct CDR3 sequences listed, under 45% were seen once; the top ten hold about 9.5%. The sequence derives from a man aged 25 to 40 with Graves' ophthalmopathy. The chain is built from TRBV27 and TRBJ1-1; D is unclear. Sequencing was performed on peripheral blood. Here the CDR3 reads CASSFGNMNTEAFF. The CDR3 DNA follows: TGTGCCAGCAGTTTCGGCAACATGAACACTGAAGCTTTCTTT.